This TCR beta chain was sequenced during a study of blood T cell repertoires in COVID-19. Study overall: Spain, Italy and the United States supplied samples that represented acute and convalescent COVID-19. Sample material is recorded as cDNA or gDNA derived from T cells, B-cell-depleted T cells, or PBMCs.

This CDR3 contains 15 residues. Germline V gene lookup returns CDR1 SSHAT and CDR2 FNYEAQ (reference sequence). Concerning this clone: An end of the junction does not agree with germline; a read error may underlie this.

Original processing methods: Amplified reference gene primers provided the basis for estimating nucleated cell counts. Sequenced by immunoSEQ multiplex PCR; TCRdb stores in-frame clones only, minus some. V, J and clone size were drawn from that table, and D and trimming were deduced from the DNA. The table shows tens of thousands of clones, with about 85% occurring only once. Sample: peripheral blood. The V gene is TRBV7-7, the J gene TRBJ2-3; 7 nucleotides match TRBD1. The TCR comes from a human donor in a cohort sampled during active COVID-19. In nucleotides, the CDR3 is TGTGCTAGCAGCTTAAGGGGGCGCAGGACAGATACGCAGTATTTT. It is translated as CASSLRGRRTDTQYF.